This T cell receptor beta chain was sequenced during a study of blood T cell repertoires in COVID-19. About the research overall: Material from acute and convalescent COVID-19 was sourced from the United States, Italy and Spain. T cells, B-cell-depleted T cells, or PBMCs supplied cDNA or gDNA.

The V gene lost 2 bases and the J gene lost 6 bases, with 14 bases spanning the gap. This CDR3 comprises 15 residues. Germline V gene lookup returns CDR1 MNHNS and CDR2 SASEGT. Seattle's enrolled individuals joined amid active infection and were then monitored longitudinally. Authors' processing steps: For nucleated cells, counts were estimated from reference gene primer amplification. Profiling relied on immunoSEQ multiplex PCR, and the TCRdb table lists in-frame clones only, not all of them. The DNA was the basis for D and trimming; V, J and clone size are from that table. The repertoire consists of about 130,000 clones, with roughly nine tenths occurring once and the leading ten covering over 10%.

This chain links TRBV6-1 with TRBJ1-5, with a weak D call TRBD1 (6 bases). The material sequenced was peripheral blood. The clonotype was recovered from a woman aged 70-85 years with COVID-19, enrolled during active disease. The CDR3 is CASSERGIVGQPQHF. Written as DNA, the CDR3 is TGTGCCAGCAGTGAAAGGGGGATAGTTGGTCAGCCCCAGCATTTT.